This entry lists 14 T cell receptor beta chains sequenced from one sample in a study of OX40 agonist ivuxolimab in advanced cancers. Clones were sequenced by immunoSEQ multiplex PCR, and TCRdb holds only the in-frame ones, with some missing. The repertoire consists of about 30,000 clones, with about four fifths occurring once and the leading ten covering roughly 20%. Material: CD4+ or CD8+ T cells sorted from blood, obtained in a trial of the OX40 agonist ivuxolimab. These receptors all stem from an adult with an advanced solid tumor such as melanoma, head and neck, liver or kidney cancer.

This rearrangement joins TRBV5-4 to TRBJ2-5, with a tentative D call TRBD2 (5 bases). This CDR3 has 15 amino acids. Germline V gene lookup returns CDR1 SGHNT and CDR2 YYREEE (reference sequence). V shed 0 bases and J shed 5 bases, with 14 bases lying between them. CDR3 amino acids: CASSLGGIREETQYF. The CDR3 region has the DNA TGTGCCAGCAGCTTGGGCGGAATAAGGGAGGAGACCCAGTACTTC.

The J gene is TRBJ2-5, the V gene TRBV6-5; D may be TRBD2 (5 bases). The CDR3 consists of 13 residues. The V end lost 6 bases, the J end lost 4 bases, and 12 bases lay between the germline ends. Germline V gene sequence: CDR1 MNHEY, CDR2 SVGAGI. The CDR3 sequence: CASSYGEGETQYF. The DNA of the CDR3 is TGTGCCAGCAGCTACGGAGAGGGAGAGACCCAGTACTTC.

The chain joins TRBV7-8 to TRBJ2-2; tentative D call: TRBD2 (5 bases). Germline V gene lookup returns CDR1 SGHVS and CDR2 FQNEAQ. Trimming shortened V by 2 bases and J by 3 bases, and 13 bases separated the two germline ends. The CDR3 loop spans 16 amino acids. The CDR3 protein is CASSLLSGLDTGELFF. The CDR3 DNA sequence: TGTGCCAGCAGCTTATTAAGCGGACTTGACACCGGGGAGCTGTTTTTT.

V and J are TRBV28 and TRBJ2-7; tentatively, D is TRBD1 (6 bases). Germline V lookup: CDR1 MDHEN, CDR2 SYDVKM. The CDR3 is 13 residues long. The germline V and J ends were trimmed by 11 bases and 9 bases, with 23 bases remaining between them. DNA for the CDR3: TGTGCCTGCCAACAGGGCTTTCTACGAGGGCAGTACTTC. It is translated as CACQQGFLRGQYF. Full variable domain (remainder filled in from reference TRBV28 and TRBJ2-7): DVKVTQSSRYLVKRTGEKVFLECVQDMDHENMFWYRQDPGLGLRLIYFSYDVKMKEKGDIPEGYSVSREKKERFSLILESASTNQTSMYLCACQQGFLRGQYFGPGTRLTVT.

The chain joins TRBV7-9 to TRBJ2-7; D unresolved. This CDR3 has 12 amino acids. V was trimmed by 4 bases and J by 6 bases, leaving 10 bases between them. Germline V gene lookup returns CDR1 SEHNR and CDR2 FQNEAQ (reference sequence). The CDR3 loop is CASSSGFGEQYF. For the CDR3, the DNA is TGTGCCAGCAGCTCTGGATTCGGCGAGCAGTACTTC.

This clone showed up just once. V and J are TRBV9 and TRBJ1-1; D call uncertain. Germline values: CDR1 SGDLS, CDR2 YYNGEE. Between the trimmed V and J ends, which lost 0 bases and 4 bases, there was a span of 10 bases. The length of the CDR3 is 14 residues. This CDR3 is CASSVESWGTEAFF. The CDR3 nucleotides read TGTGCCAGCAGCGTAGAATCCTGGGGCACTGAAGCTTTCTTT.

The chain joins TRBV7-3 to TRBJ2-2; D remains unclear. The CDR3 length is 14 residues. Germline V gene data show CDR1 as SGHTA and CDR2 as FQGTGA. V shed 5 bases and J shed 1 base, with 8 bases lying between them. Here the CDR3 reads CASSKLLNTGELFF. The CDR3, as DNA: TGTGCCAGCAGCAAGCTATTGAACACCGGGGAGCTGTTTTTT.

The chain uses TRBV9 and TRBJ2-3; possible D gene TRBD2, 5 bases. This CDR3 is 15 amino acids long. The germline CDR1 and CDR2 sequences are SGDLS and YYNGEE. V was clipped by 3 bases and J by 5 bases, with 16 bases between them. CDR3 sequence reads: CASSAAGFGLDTQYF. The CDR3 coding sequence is TGTGCCAGCAGCGCGGCGGGTTTTGGGCTAGATACGCAGTATTTT.

CDR3 DNA sequence: TGCGCCAGCAGCTTGTCGGGGACTAGCAATCAGCCCCAGCATTTT. This encodes CASSLSGTSNQPQHF. The V call is TRBV5-1, the J call TRBJ1-5, with D possibly being TRBD1 (5 bases). The CDR3 is 15 amino acids. The ends were cut back, 1 base at V and 0 bases at J, with 8 bases in the middle. Per germline, CDR1 SGHRS and CDR2 YFSETQ.

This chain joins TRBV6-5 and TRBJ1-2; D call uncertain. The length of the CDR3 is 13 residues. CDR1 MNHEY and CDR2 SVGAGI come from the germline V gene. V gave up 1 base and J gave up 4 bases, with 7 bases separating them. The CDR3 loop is CASSYFTTYGYTF. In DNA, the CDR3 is TGTGCCAGCAGTTACTTCACGACCTATGGCTACACCTTC.

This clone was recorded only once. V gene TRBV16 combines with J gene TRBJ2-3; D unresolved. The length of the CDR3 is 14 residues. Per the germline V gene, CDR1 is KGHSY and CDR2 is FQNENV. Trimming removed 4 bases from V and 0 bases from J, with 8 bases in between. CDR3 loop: CASSPVASTDTQYF. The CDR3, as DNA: TGTGCCAGCAGCCCAGTCGCTAGCACAGATACGCAGTATTTT. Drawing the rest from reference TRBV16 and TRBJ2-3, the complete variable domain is GEEVAQTPKHLVRGEGQKAKLYCAPIKGHSYVFWYQQVLKNEFKFLISFQNENVFDETGMPKERFSAKCLPNSPCSLEIQATKLEDSAVYFCASSPVASTDTQYFGPGTRLTVL.

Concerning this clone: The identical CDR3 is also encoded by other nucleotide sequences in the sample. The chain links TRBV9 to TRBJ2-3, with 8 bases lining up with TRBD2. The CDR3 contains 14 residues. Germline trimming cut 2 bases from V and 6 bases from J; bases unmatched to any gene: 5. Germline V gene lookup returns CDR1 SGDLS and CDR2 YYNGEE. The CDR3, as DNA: TGTGCCAGCAGCGTTCGAGCGGGAGCCGATACGCAGTATTTT. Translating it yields CASSVRAGADTQYF.

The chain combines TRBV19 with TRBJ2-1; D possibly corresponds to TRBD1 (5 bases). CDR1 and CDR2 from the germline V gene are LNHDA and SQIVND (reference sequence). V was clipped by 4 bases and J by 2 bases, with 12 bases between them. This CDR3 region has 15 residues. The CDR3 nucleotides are TGTGCCAGTAGTAGGCAGGGAATTACCTACAATGAGCAGTTCTTC. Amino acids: CASSRQGITYNEQFF.

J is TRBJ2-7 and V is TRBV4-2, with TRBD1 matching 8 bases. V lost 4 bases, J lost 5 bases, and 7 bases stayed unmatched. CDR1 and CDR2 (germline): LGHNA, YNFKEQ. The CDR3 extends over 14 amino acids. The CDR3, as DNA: TGTGCCAGCAGCCCCCGGACAGGGTCGGACGAGCAGTACTTC. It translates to CASSPRTGSDEQYF.